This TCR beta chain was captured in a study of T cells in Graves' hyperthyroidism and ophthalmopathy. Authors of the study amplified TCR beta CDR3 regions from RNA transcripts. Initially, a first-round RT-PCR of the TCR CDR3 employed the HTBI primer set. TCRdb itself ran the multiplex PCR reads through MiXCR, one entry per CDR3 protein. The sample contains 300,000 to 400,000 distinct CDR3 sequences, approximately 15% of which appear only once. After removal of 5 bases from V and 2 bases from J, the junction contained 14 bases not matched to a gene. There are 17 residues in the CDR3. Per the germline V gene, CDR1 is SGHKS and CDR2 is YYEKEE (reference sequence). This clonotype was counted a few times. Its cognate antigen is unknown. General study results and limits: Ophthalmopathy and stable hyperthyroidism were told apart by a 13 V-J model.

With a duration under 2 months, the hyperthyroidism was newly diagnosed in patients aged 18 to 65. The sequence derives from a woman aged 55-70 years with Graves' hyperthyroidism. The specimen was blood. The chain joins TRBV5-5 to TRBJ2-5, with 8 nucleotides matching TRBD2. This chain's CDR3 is CASRVNGRARFQETQYF. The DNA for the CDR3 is TGTGCCAGCAGAGTTAACGGGAGGGCCAGGTTTCAAGAGACCCAGTACTTC.